This entry lists 32 T cell receptor beta chains sequenced from one sample in a study of regulatory T cells in long-lasting Graves disease. CDR3-region Arm-PCR and iRepertoire HTBI primers produced the TCR beta libraries. TCRdb used MiXCR to reprocess the multiplex PCR reads, holding one entry per CDR3 protein. This sample carries approximately 300,000 distinct CDR3 sequences, under 20% of them seen once, and the ten largest clones take more than 35%. Documented time point: newly diagnosed GD, antithyroid drugs for less than 3 months. Generation of the TCR library employed RNA extracted from PBMCs. Specimen: peripheral blood mononuclear cells (PBMCs), collected at new diagnosis, from a patient treated with antithyroid drugs. The source is a female donor with Graves disease.

This clonotype has just a few counts. The chain carries TRBV20-1 and TRBJ2-3; the match to TRBD2 covers 11 bases. The length of the CDR3 is 18 residues. Trimming cost V 0 bases and J 6 bases; bases outside gene matches: 14. The germline V gene has CDR1 DFQATT and CDR2 SNEGSKA (reference sequence). The CDR3 region has the DNA TGCAGTGCTAGAGATCCAGCCAGAGGACTAGCGGGCCCCGATACGCAGTATTTT. Translated, it gives CSARDPARGLAGPDTQYF.

This clonotype was seen ten or more times. The J gene is TRBJ1-5, the V gene TRBV7-8; D gene unclear. The V gene lost 1 base and the J gene lost 6 bases, with 10 bases spanning the gap. CDR3 length equals 14 residues. CDR1 and CDR2 (germline): SGHVS, FQNEAQ. The CDR3 region is CASSLGGFGQPQHF. The CDR3 coding sequence is TGTGCCAGCAGCTTAGGAGGCTTCGGTCAGCCCCAGCATTTT.

The chain is built from TRBV5-1 and TRBJ2-6; D is unclear. Between the trimmed V and J ends, which lost 4 bases and 2 bases, there was a span of 13 bases. Germline V lookup: CDR1 SGHRS, CDR2 YFSETQ. This CDR3 is built from 16 residues. For the CDR3, the DNA is TGCGCCAGCAGCCCGGGTCCTAGGGCTGGGGCCAACGTCCTGACTTTC. It specifies CASSPGPRAGANVLTF.

This clonotype was recorded many times. The chain combines TRBV20-1 with TRBJ2-7, with TRBD2 matching over 16 bases. Trimming removed 3 bases from V and 2 bases from J; junction bases left unmatched: 13. Germline V gene lookup returns CDR1 DFQATT and CDR2 SNEGSKA (reference sequence). The CDR3 runs 19 residues. The CDR3 loop reads CSASPLGTSGRGGTYEQYF. The CDR3 DNA sequence: TGCAGTGCTAGCCCCCTAGGGACTAGCGGGAGGGGAGGGACCTACGAGCAGTACTTC.

This clonotype was counted ten times or more. This rearrangement joins TRBV12-3 or TRBV12-4 to TRBJ1-1; no firm D call. This CDR3 region has 15 residues. Trimming cost V 5 bases and J 5 bases, with 18 bases left between them. The CDR3 DNA reads as TGTGCCAGCAGTCCGGTAGGTTGGTTTTGGACTGAAGCTTTCTTT. It yields the protein CASSPVGWFWTEAFF.

Comment on this clonotype: It may be a read error: a sequence one base away is much more abundant. The chain is built from TRBV29-1 and TRBJ2-5; TRBD1 might be the D (5 bases). Germline V gene sequence: CDR1 SQVTM, CDR2 ANQGSEA. The CDR3 sequence is 13 residues long. Trimming pared 5 bases from V and 3 bases from J, leaving 13 bases between. CDR3 loop: CSVKDGHKETQYF. CDR3 nucleotide sequence: TGCAGCGTTAAGGACGGACATAAAGAGACCCAGTACTTC.

This clonotype has at least ten counts. This chain joins TRBV28 and TRBJ1-4, with unresolved D. V lost 3 bases and J 1 base, leaving 6 bases between the germline ends. CDR3 size: 14 residues. CDR1 and CDR2 from the germline V gene are MDHEN and SYDVKM. This CDR3 is CASSFRITNEKLFF. The DNA of the CDR3 is TGTGCCAGCAGTTTCCGGATAACTAATGAAAAACTGTTTTTT.

V is TRBV4-1 and J is TRBJ2-1; tentative D call: TRBD1 (5 bases). This CDR3 is 13 amino acids long. V lost 3 bases and J 5 bases, leaving 8 bases between the germline ends. CDR1 MGHRA and CDR2 YSYEKL come from the germline V gene. The CDR3 DNA reads as TGCGCCAGCAGCCATCAGGGTGACAATGAGCAGTTCTTC. Translation gives CASSHQGDNEQFF.

There are many counts of this clonotype. This rearrangement joins TRBV27 to TRBJ2-1; 11 bases agree with TRBD2. The germline CDR1 and CDR2 sequences are MNHEY and SMNVEV (reference sequence). Trimming cost V 4 bases and J 0 bases; bases outside gene matches: 2. This CDR3 is built from 16 residues. The CDR3 DNA reads TGTGCCAGCAGTTACGGGACTAGCGGCTCCTACAATGAGCAGTTCTTC. This gives the protein CASSYGTSGSYNEQFF.

This clonotype was recorded at least ten times. The V gene is TRBV7-2, the J gene TRBJ2-3; 9 bases match TRBD2. CDR3 size: 17 residues. V shed 5 bases and J 2 bases; nucleotides not matched to a gene: 11. Germline CDR1 is SGHTA and CDR2 is FQGNSA. The CDR3 DNA reads as TGTGCCAGCAGCCGCACGGGGCTAGCGGGACCCACAGATACGCAGTATTTT. Protein product: CASSRTGLAGPTDTQYF.

This clonotype was found many times. The gene calls are TRBV5-1 and TRBJ2-1; 13 bases are shared with TRBD2. Germline V gives CDR1 SGHRS, CDR2 YFSETQ. V dropped 7 bases and J dropped 2; count of bases not matched to a gene: 3. This CDR3 comprises 15 residues. The chain's CDR3 is CASGLAGEAYNEQFF. The CDR3 DNA reads TGCGCCAGCGGACTAGCGGGAGAAGCCTACAATGAGCAGTTCTTC.

The V gene is TRBV20-1, the J gene TRBJ2-7, with 10 bases aligning to TRBD2. With V trimmed by 5 bases and J by 3 bases, 4 bases remained unmatched. The CDR3 has 13 amino acids. Germline V gene sequence: CDR1 DFQATT, CDR2 SNEGSKA (reference sequence). The CDR3 region is CSASLAGLYEQYF. DNA for the CDR3: TGCAGTGCTTCACTAGCGGGGCTCTACGAGCAGTACTTC.

This clonotype was seen repeatedly, ten times or more. V is TRBV4-1 and J is TRBJ1-3; D call uncertain. V was shortened by 4 bases and J by 2 bases, with 12 bases between the two germline ends. The CDR3 sequence is 15 residues long. The germline V gene has CDR1 MGHRA and CDR2 YSYEKL. For the CDR3, the DNA is TGCGCCAGCAGCCCGGGGAGCTCAGCTGGAAACACCATATATTTT. It translates to CASSPGSSAGNTIYF.

In this sample, this clonotype turned up many times. The chain has TRBV12-3 or TRBV12-4 and TRBJ2-2; weak D call: TRBD2 (6 bases). The ends were cut back, 2 bases at V and 3 bases at J, with 19 bases in the middle. This CDR3 has 18 residues. The CDR3 nucleotides read TGTGCCAGCAGTTTAATCCCATGGAGGGGCCATTACACCGGGGAGCTGTTTTTT. Translation: CASSLIPWRGHYTGELFF.

This clonotype was seen repeatedly, ten times or more. This sequence may be a read error, since a much larger clone differs from it by one base. The chain uses TRBV7-9 and TRBJ2-7, with D unresolved. The CDR3 contains 15 residues. Germline-derived CDR1 and CDR2 are SEHNR and FQNEAQ (reference sequence). In nucleotides, the CDR3 is TGTGCCAGCAGCTTAGAGTTCAGGCCGGTCTACGAGCAGTGCTTC. As protein: CASSLEFRPVYEQCF.

This clonotype came up many times. V gene TRBV27 combines with J gene TRBJ1-5; D may be TRBD1 (5 bases). Germline lookup yields CDR1 MNHEY and CDR2 SMNVEV (reference sequence). CDR3 length: 17 residues. V lost 6 bases and J lost 0, with 18 bases in between. The CDR3 sequence is CASSHRDGLYSNQPQHF. Here the CDR3 DNA reads TGTGCCAGCAGCCACCGGGACGGACTATATAGCAATCAGCCCCAGCATTTT.

The V call is TRBV9, the J call TRBJ1-1; weak D call: TRBD1 (6 bases). The CDR3 extends over 13 amino acids. Trimming left V 10 bases short and J 0 bases short, with 13 bases between. Germline CDR1 reads SGDLS; CDR2 reads YYNGEE. CDR3 nucleotides: TGTGCCGGGGGGGCCGGCATGAACACTGAAGCTTTCTTT. Its protein is CAGGAGMNTEAFF.

With regard to this clonotype: Just one base apart from a much larger clone, this may be a read error. The chain recombines TRBV11-2 with TRBJ2-6; D not resolved. This CDR3 region has 16 residues. CDR1 and CDR2 (germline): SGHAT, FQNNGV. The CDR3 sequence is CTSSFPKLPGANVLTF. Here the CDR3 DNA reads TGTACCAGCAGCTTCCCTAAGCTCCCTGGGGCCAACGTCCTGACTTTC.

The sample holds many counts of this clonotype. The J gene is TRBJ1-2, the V gene TRBV28; D unresolved. The V gene's germline CDR1 is MDHEN and CDR2 SYDVKM. The length of the CDR3 is 15 residues. V was trimmed by 6 bases and J by 3 bases, leaving 17 bases between them. CDR3 residues: CASSPFGGHHYGYTF. CDR3 in DNA: TGTGCCAGCAGCCCCTTCGGAGGGCACCACTATGGCTACACCTTC.

This clonotype has a handful of counts. The chain combines TRBV6-1 with TRBJ1-3; no clear D gene. V lost 8 bases and J lost 0, with 14 bases in between. Looked up from germline, CDR1 is MNHNS and CDR2 is SASEGT. The CDR3 covers 15 residues. The CDR3 here is CASGSLSVSGNTIYF. CDR3 nucleotides: TGTGCCAGCGGGAGCCTTAGCGTCTCTGGAAACACCATATATTTT.

The sample holds many counts of this clonotype. This CDR3 is CASSLAPPGTYMGTNEKLFF. Written as DNA, the CDR3 is TGTGCCAGCAGCTTAGCCCCCCCGGGGACCTATATGGGGACTAATGAAAAACTGTTTTTT. This chain uses TRBV7-2 with TRBJ1-4; D is perhaps TRBD1 (5 bases). The CDR3 sequence is 20 residues long. Trimming pared 0 bases from V and 2 bases from J, leaving 22 bases between. Germline lookup yields CDR1 SGHTA and CDR2 FQGNSA.

The CDR3 DNA is TGTGCCAGCAGCCAAGCAGCTGGACAGGGTGGCGGGGCCAACGTCCTGACTTTC. As protein: CASSQAAGQGGGANVLTF. The chain is built from TRBV4-2 and TRBJ2-6; 8 bases are shared with TRBD1. Germline lookup yields CDR1 LGHNA and CDR2 YNFKEQ. The CDR3 contains 18 residues. Unmatched junction bases numbered 9, after V lost 1 base and J lost 4 bases.

The rearrangement uses TRBV20-1 and TRBJ2-7, with TRBD1 identical over 12 bases. The length of the CDR3 is 15 residues. Germline-derived CDR1 and CDR2 are DFQATT and SNEGSKA (reference sequence). The junction had 5 bases not matched to a gene; V was cut back by 2 bases and J by 3 bases. The CDR3 sequence: CSARRDRGRNYEQYF. The CDR3 DNA follows: TGCAGTGCTAGAAGGGACAGGGGGCGCAACTACGAGCAGTACTTC.

This clonotype was detected ten times or more. The gene calls are TRBV24-1 and TRBJ2-1, with 14 nucleotides matching TRBD2. Germline CDR1 KGHDR, CDR2 SFDVKD. V was pared by 5 bases and J by 9 bases, with 8 bases of the junction left unmatched. The CDR3 is 16 amino acids. The CDR3 sequence is CATSAPGLAGVGEQFF. CDR3 bases: TGTGCCACCAGTGCCCCGGGACTAGCGGGAGTAGGTGAGCAGTTCTTC.

The genes are TRBV18 and TRBJ1-4; 10 bases are a match to TRBD1. The CDR3 loop spans 15 amino acids. Germline V gene lookup returns CDR1 KGHSH and CDR2 LQKENI. Unmatched junction bases numbered 9, after V lost 6 bases and J lost 8 bases. The CDR3 DNA reads TGTGCCAGCTCGTTCGGCGGGACAGGGGCCGAAAAACTGTTTTTT. Its protein is CASSFGGTGAEKLFF.

This clonotype was counted many times. V usage is TRBV20-1 and J usage is TRBJ2-1; 12 bases fit TRBD2. Unmatched junction bases numbered 6, after V lost 3 bases and J lost 9 bases. The CDR3 spans 14 residues. The germline V gene has CDR1 DFQATT and CDR2 SNEGSKA (reference sequence). This CDR3 is CSARRLAGAGEQFF. CDR3 DNA: TGCAGTGCTAGGAGACTAGCGGGAGCTGGTGAGCAGTTCTTC.

This clonotype has a handful of counts. The J gene is TRBJ1-2, the V gene TRBV4-2; D is uncertain. The ends were cut back, 4 bases at V and 8 bases at J, with 20 bases in the middle. Germline lookup yields CDR1 LGHNA and CDR2 YNFKEQ. The CDR3 covers 15 residues. The CDR3 protein is CASSPTLTWKGGYTF. The CDR3 DNA sequence: TGTGCCAGCAGCCCCACCCTGACATGGAAGGGCGGCTACACCTTC.

Remarks on this clonotype: This could be a read error, since a much larger clone is one nucleotide away. CDR3 sequence (DNA): TGTGCCGGCAGTTACTCGAACCAAATTAAAGCTTTCTTT. Protein sequence: CAGSYSNQIKAFF. The chain combines TRBV6-2 or TRBV6-3 with TRBJ1-1; no clear D gene. Germline assignment: CDR1 MNHEY and CDR2 SVGEGT. This CDR3 contains 13 residues.

The chain is built from TRBV10-2 and TRBJ2-1, with D unclear. CDR3 size: 13 residues. Germline CDR1 WSHSY, CDR2 SAAADI. Trimming shortened V by 8 bases and J by 3 bases, and 11 bases separated the two germline ends. CDR3 amino acids: CASGVSNYNEQFF. The DNA of the CDR3 is TGCGCCAGCGGGGTGTCTAACTACAATGAGCAGTTCTTC.

This clonotype was counted ten times or more. V usage is TRBV3-1 and J usage is TRBJ1-1, with a tentative D call TRBD1 (6 bases). Germline V gene sequence: CDR1 LGHDT, CDR2 YNNKEL (reference sequence). The CDR3 sequence is 15 residues long. Trimming cost V 4 bases and J 0 bases, with 12 bases left between them. The CDR3 DNA reads as TGTGCCAGCAGCCCAACAGGGATCATGAACACTGAAGCTTTCTTT. This translates into CASSPTGIMNTEAFF.

This clonotype was counted ten times or more. The gene calls are TRBV12-3 or TRBV12-4 and TRBJ1-1, with D maybe TRBD1 (6 bases). This CDR3 comprises 16 residues. V was trimmed by 6 bases and J by 5 bases, leaving 22 bases between them. For the CDR3, the DNA is TGTGCCAGCAGCCCAGCTAACACAGGGTTTATTACTGAAGCTTTCTTT. It specifies CASSPANTGFITEAFF.

This clonotype was found many times. J is TRBJ2-5 and V is TRBV28; D may be TRBD1 (7 bases). The CDR3 is made up of 14 amino acids. Germline V gene lookup returns CDR1 MDHEN and CDR2 SYDVKM. V lost 5 bases, J lost 2 bases, and 12 bases lay in between. Here the CDR3 DNA reads TGTGCCAGCAGTAAGGGGGGACAGCAAGAGACCCAGTACTTC. This encodes CASSKGGQQETQYF.